The 29 T cell receptor beta chains given below trace back to one sample, sequenced in a study of shared clonotypes between healthy human individuals. Profiling relied on immunoSEQ multiplex PCR, and the TCRdb table lists in-frame clones only, not all of them. The data show 2.3 million or so clones, 85% to 95% seen once. What was sequenced was naive CD4+ T cells from PBMCs. Subset described: CD45RA+ positively selected. These receptors came from a man aged 18 to 35 in good health. Some clones in this sample may be carry-over from other donors' samples.

This chain uses TRBV5-4 with TRBJ1-3; the match to TRBD1 covers 7 bases. V lost 5 bases to trimming and J lost 0 bases; unmatched junction nucleotides: 5. Germline CDR1 is SGHNT and CDR2 is YYREEE (reference sequence). The CDR3 contains 15 residues. CDR3 sequence reads: CASRDRRDSGNTIYF. For the CDR3, the DNA is TGTGCCAGCAGGGACAGGAGGGACTCTGGAAACACCATATATTTT.

The rearrangement links TRBV5-1 to TRBJ1-1; a weak D match, TRBD1 (5 bases). V was pared by 0 bases and J by 5 bases, with 14 bases between. Germline V gene lookup returns CDR1 SGHRS and CDR2 YFSETQ. There are 15 residues in the CDR3. The CDR3 region has the DNA TGCGCCAGCAGCTTGGTGGGGGGATCGTCAACTGAAGCTTTCTTT. It encodes CASSLVGGSSTEAFF.

The chain has TRBV7-2 and TRBJ2-7, with D hard to call. V lost 5 bases to trimming and J lost 1 base, with 12 bases between them. Germline CDR1 SGHTA, CDR2 FQGNSA. The CDR3 length is 14 residues. CDR3 nucleotide sequence: TGTGCCAGCAGCCCGAAGGAGTGGTCCTACGAGCAGTACTTC. Its protein product is CASSPKEWSYEQYF. The complete variable domain, with remaining parts taken from reference TRBV7-2 and TRBJ2-7, reads GAGVSQSPSNKVTEKGKDVELRCDPISGHTALYWYRQSLGQGLEFLIYFQGNSAPDKSGLPSDRFSAERTGGSVSTLTIQRTQQEDSAVYLCASSPKEWSYEQYFGPGTRLTVT.

The V gene is TRBV5-4, the J gene TRBJ2-7; 11 bases are a match to TRBD2. The length of the CDR3 is 15 residues. CDR1 and CDR2 from the germline V gene are SGHNT and YYREEE (reference sequence). V was pared by 1 base and J by 3 bases, with 3 bases of the junction left unmatched. CDR3 in DNA: TGTGCCAGCAGCTTGATGACTAGCGGGAACTACGAGCAGTACTTC. This sequence encodes CASSLMTSGNYEQYF. Full variable domain (rest looked up from reference TRBV5-4 and TRBJ2-7): ETGVTQSPTHLIKTRGQQVTLRCSSQSGHNTVSWYQQALGQGPQFIFQYYREEENGRGNFPPRFSGLQFPNYSSELNVNALELDDSALYLCASSLMTSGNYEQYFGPGTRLTVT.

The CDR3 protein is CASSPRGGKYEQYF. CDR3 DNA sequence: TGTGCCAGCAGCCCTCGCGGAGGAAAGTACGAGCAGTACTTC. The chain joins TRBV7-9 to TRBJ2-7, with D tentatively TRBD2 (5 bases). Trimming shortened V by 5 bases and J by 4 bases, and 15 bases separated the two germline ends. Germline V gene data show CDR1 as SEHNR and CDR2 as FQNEAQ (reference sequence). The CDR3 has 14 amino acids.

This clone was observed a single time. V gene TRBV2 combines with J gene TRBJ1-5, with D maybe TRBD1 (5 bases). The CDR3 is 16 amino acids. V lost 3 bases and J lost 1, with 13 bases in between. Germline assignment: CDR1 SNHLY and CDR2 FYNNEI. CDR3 amino acids: CASSDQGGMSNQPQHF. CDR3 coding DNA: TGTGCCAGCAGTGATCAGGGTGGAATGAGCAATCAGCCCCAGCATTTT.

The CDR3 spells CASGLGLVGTERFDEQFF. CDR3 coding DNA: TGTGCTAGTGGTTTGGGACTGGTGGGGACTGAAAGATTCGATGAGCAGTTCTTC. The chain is built from TRBV12-5 and TRBJ2-1; tentative D call: TRBD2 (6 bases). V lost 1 base and J lost 8, with 24 bases in between. The germline gives CDR1 LGHNT, CDR2 FRNRAP. This CDR3 comprises 18 residues.

The genes are TRBV5-1 and TRBJ2-4; no reliable D call. The germline V gene encodes CDR1 SGHRS and CDR2 YFSETQ. The CDR3 consists of 17 residues. V gave up 0 bases and J gave up 0 bases, with 13 bases separating them. This chain's CDR3 is CASSLVQLSLAKNIQYF. CDR3 coding DNA: TGCGCCAGCAGCTTGGTGCAGCTGAGCTTAGCCAAAAACATTCAGTACTTC. The full variable domain, rest sourced from reference TRBV5-1 and TRBJ2-4, is KAGVTQTPRYLIKTRGQQVTLSCSPISGHRSVSWYQQTPGQGLQFLFEYFSETQRNKGNFPGRFSGRQFSNSRSEMNVSTLELGDSALYLCASSLVQLSLAKNIQYFGAGTRLSVL.

The V call is TRBV5-1, the J call TRBJ1-6; D is perhaps TRBD1 (5 bases). This CDR3 spans 15 amino acids. Germline CDR1 reads SGHRS; CDR2 reads YFSETQ. Trimming took 2 bases from V and 5 from J, leaving 11 bases between them. CDR3 DNA: TGCGCCAGCAGCTTAGAGGGGTCGAATAATTCACCCCTCCACTTT. Protein: CASSLEGSNNSPLHF.

CDR3 bases: TGTGCCAGCAGCCTTGGTTTACGAGACTACGAGCAGTACTTC. Its protein is CASSLGLRDYEQYF. The J gene is TRBJ2-7, the V gene TRBV16; D is unresolved. This CDR3 is built from 14 residues. Trimming removed 4 bases at V and 3 bases at J, with 13 bases between. CDR1 is KGHSY, CDR2 FQNENV, per germline.

The CDR3 DNA reads as TGTGCCAACAACAGCCCCGCCGGGACTAGCGGGAACCGTTCCTACAATGAGCAGTTCTTC. It encodes CANNSPAGTSGNRSYNEQFF. The chain has TRBV28 and TRBJ2-1, with 13 bases matching TRBD2. The trim removed 10 bases at V and 1 base at J, leaving 19 bases unmatched. The germline V gene encodes CDR1 MDHEN and CDR2 SYDVKM. This CDR3 contains 20 residues.

This chain uses TRBV28 with TRBJ1-2, with 7 bases lining up with TRBD1. V dropped 1 base and J dropped 4; count of bases not matched to a gene: 12. CDR1 and CDR2 (germline): MDHEN, SYDVKM. The CDR3 is 17 amino acids. CDR3 residues: CASSLSTGVGNVYGYTF. CDR3 nucleotides: TGTGCCAGCAGTTTATCAACAGGGGTAGGGAACGTCTATGGCTACACCTTC.

The CDR3 spells CASSPGPQYQETQYF. The CDR3 nucleotides read TGCGCCAGCAGCCCGGGACCACAGTACCAAGAGACCCAGTACTTC. The chain couples TRBV5-1 to TRBJ2-5; D could derive from TRBD1 or TRBD2 (5 bases each). The CDR3 consists of 15 residues. Deletions cut 4 bases from V and 0 bases from J, with 13 bases between. Germline V CDR1 and CDR2: SGHRS, YFSETQ.

This chain joins TRBV18 and TRBJ2-1; 8 nucleotides line up with TRBD1. CDR1 and CDR2 from the germline V gene are KGHSH and LQKENI. V lost 4 bases to trimming and J lost 2 bases; unmatched junction nucleotides: 4. The CDR3 totals 15 residues. The CDR3, as DNA: TGTGCCAGCTCACTTTGGACAGGGACCTACAATGAGCAGTTCTTC. This translates into CASSLWTGTYNEQFF.

This clone was detected once. The chain carries TRBV28 and TRBJ2-7, with a tentative D call TRBD2 (5 bases). The CDR3 has 16 amino acids. Germline CDR1 and CDR2: MDHEN and SYDVKM. V was shortened by 6 bases and J by 0 bases, with 18 bases between the two germline ends. In DNA, the CDR3 is TGTGCCAGCAGAACAAGAAGCGGAAGCAGCTCCTACGAGCAGTACTTC. Translated: CASRTRSGSSSYEQYF.

The rearrangement links TRBV6-1 to TRBJ2-1; TRBD2 aligns across 11 bases. Per germline, CDR1 MNHNS and CDR2 SASEGT. The CDR3 totals 16 residues. Trimming at V came to 4 bases and at J to 1 base, leaving 3 bases not matched to a gene. The CDR3: CASSGGLAVSYNEQFF. DNA for the CDR3: TGTGCCAGCAGTGGGGGACTAGCGGTTTCCTACAATGAGCAGTTCTTC.

A single count supports this clone. In DNA, the CDR3 is TGCAGCGTTGTAGGCGGGCTTAGCTCCTACAATGAGCAGTTCTTC. It codes for CSVVGGLSSYNEQFF. The genes are TRBV29-1 and TRBJ2-1; D may be TRBD2 (5 bases). Germline V gene lookup returns CDR1 SQVTM and CDR2 ANQGSEA. The CDR3 contains 15 residues. With 4 bases removed from V and 0 bases from J, the gap between germline ends came to 13 bases.

The chain couples TRBV5-6 to TRBJ1-3, with D tentatively TRBD1 (5 bases). The CDR3 has 13 amino acids. Per germline, CDR1 SGHDT and CDR2 YYEEEE. V lost 6 bases, J lost 1 base, and 8 bases lay in between. The CDR3 DNA follows: TGTGCCAGCACAGGGAAATCTGGAAACACCATATATTTT. Its translation is CASTGKSGNTIYF.

Only one count was recorded for this clone. The chain recombines TRBV15 with TRBJ1-2; D is ambiguous. The germline V gene has CDR1 LNHNV and CDR2 YYDKDF (reference sequence). With 1 base removed from V and 7 bases from J, the gap between germline ends came to 13 bases. The CDR3 extends over 14 amino acids. The CDR3 DNA reads as TGTGCCACCAGCAGAGGAGGAGGGATCCTTGGCTACACCTTC. Residues: CATSRGGGILGYTF.

The J gene is TRBJ1-2, the V gene TRBV7-3; D gene uncertain. Germline V CDR1 and CDR2: SGHTA, FQGTGA. CDR3 size: 13 residues. V lost 5 bases, J lost 4 bases, and 11 bases lay in between. CDR3 sequence reads: CASSPRAAYGYTF. The CDR3 DNA follows: TGTGCCAGCAGCCCCCGCGCCGCCTATGGCTACACCTTC. The complete variable domain, with remaining parts taken from reference TRBV7-3 and TRBJ1-2, reads GAGVSQTPSNKVTEKGKYVELRCDPISGHTALYWYRQSLGQGPEFLIYFQGTGAADDSGLPNDRFFAVRPEGSVSTLKIQRTERGDSAVYLCASSPRAAYGYTFGSGTRLTVV.

The chain is built from TRBV18 and TRBJ2-1, with 12 positions matching TRBD2. Germline V lookup: CDR1 KGHSH, CDR2 LQKENI. The CDR3 loop spans 17 amino acids. V lost 3 bases, J lost 8 bases, and 11 bases stayed unmatched. In DNA, the CDR3 is TGTGCCAGCTCACCCGTACATAATCTAGCGGGAGGGGATGAGCAGTTCTTC. This codes for CASSPVHNLAGGDEQFF.

CDR3 nucleotides: TGTGCCAGCAGTTTGAGGAGCGCGGGGAAAGATGAGCAGTTCTTC. It translates to CASSLRSAGKDEQFF. The V and J genes are TRBV27 and TRBJ2-1; maybe TRBD2 (6 bases). Germline-derived CDR1 and CDR2 are MNHEY and SMNVEV (reference sequence). CDR3 size: 15 residues. With 3 bases removed from V and 8 bases from J, the gap between germline ends came to 17 bases.

This chain links TRBV5-1 with TRBJ1-1, with D hard to call. There are 13 residues in the CDR3. Trimming stripped 0 bases from V and 6 bases from J, with 9 bases between. Germline CDR1 SGHRS, CDR2 YFSETQ. DNA for the CDR3: TGCGCCAGCAGCTTGGATCCACAGTCTGAAGCTTTCTTT. Its protein is CASSLDPQSEAFF.

This sequence joins TRBV15 and TRBJ1-4; D remains unclear. Germline V lookup: CDR1 LNHNV, CDR2 YYDKDF (reference sequence). V lost 1 base, J lost 3 bases, and 12 bases lay in between. The CDR3 runs to 16 residues. In DNA, the CDR3 is TGTGCCACCAGCAGAGTGGGTGCGGGAGCTAATGAAAAACTGTTTTTT. Translated: CATSRVGAGANEKLFF.

This chain uses TRBV5-1 with TRBJ1-2; D may be TRBD1 (5 bases). The CDR3 has 15 residues. V lost 0 bases and J lost 3, with 12 bases in between. Germline CDR1 SGHRS, CDR2 YFSETQ. CDR3 in DNA: TGCGCCAGCAGCTTGGCCCCAGGGTTCGACTATGGCTACACCTTC. Translating it yields CASSLAPGFDYGYTF.

V and J are TRBV5-1 and TRBJ2-3; D possibly corresponds to TRBD1 (7 bases). V was cut by 3 bases and J by 2 bases, with 16 bases left in between. Germline V gives CDR1 SGHRS, CDR2 YFSETQ. The CDR3 consists of 16 residues. This CDR3 reads CASSSRQGGFTDTQYF. The CDR3 nucleotides read TGCGCCAGCAGCTCCCGACAGGGAGGCTTCACAGATACGCAGTATTTT.

The table lists this clone with a count of one. The identical CDR3 is also encoded by other nucleotide sequences in the sample. The rearrangement joins TRBV10-3 to TRBJ2-3; D call uncertain. The CDR3 runs 13 residues. Germline loops: CDR1 ENHRY, CDR2 SYGVKD. V was trimmed by 6 bases and J by 3 bases, leaving 10 bases between them. This CDR3 is CAISSSGTDTQYF. The CDR3 coding sequence is TGTGCCATCAGCTCCAGTGGGACAGATACGCAGTATTTT.

The DNA of the CDR3 is TGTGCCAGCAGCCAAGTCCGCGGGATGATATACAATGAGCAGTTCTTC. This translates into CASSQVRGMIYNEQFF. V is TRBV4-2 and J is TRBJ2-1; maybe TRBD2 (6 bases). The CDR3 totals 16 residues. CDR1 and CDR2 (germline): LGHNA, YNFKEQ. With 1 base removed from V and 4 bases from J, the gap between germline ends came to 14 bases.

The V call is TRBV2, the J call TRBJ1-6; D may be TRBD1 (5 bases). With 2 bases removed from V and 7 bases from J, the gap between germline ends came to 12 bases. The CDR3 is made up of 15 amino acids. The V gene's germline CDR1 is SNHLY and CDR2 FYNNEI. The CDR3: CASSEFRGTNSPLHF. DNA for the CDR3: TGTGCCAGCAGTGAATTTAGGGGTACAAATTCACCCCTCCACTTT.